The 9 T cell receptor beta chains reported below all come from one sample, sequenced in a study of shared clonotypes between healthy human individuals. Naive CD8 cells lacked CD45RO and underwent positive selection for CCR7, leaving out terminally differentiated effector memory CD45RA+ cells. Generated by immunoSEQ multiplex PCR, the TCRdb table keeps only in-frame clones and is missing some. The table has about 820,000 clones, around 92% seen once. Sample: naive CD8+ T cells sorted from blood. The receptor source for this set is a man aged 25 to 40 in good health.

The V call is TRBV9, the J call TRBJ1-3, with 7 positions matching TRBD1. This CDR3 has 16 amino acids. Germline V gene lookup returns CDR1 SGDLS and CDR2 YYNGEE. Losses at the gene ends were 3 bases for V and 2 bases for J; bases not matched to a gene: 8. CDR3 coding DNA: TGTGCCAGCAGCGCACCCGGGACAGACCCTGGAAACACCATATATTTT. Its translation: CASSAPGTDPGNTIYF. The variable domain in full, completed from reference TRBV9 and TRBJ1-3, reads DSGVTQTPKHLITATGQRVTLRCSPRSGDLSVYWYQQSLDQGLQFLIQYYNGEERAKGNILERFSAQQFPDLHSELNLSSLELGDSALYFCASSAPGTDPGNTIYFGEGSWLTVV.

The rearrangement links TRBV29-1 to TRBJ2-7; 7 positions agree with TRBD1. V trimming: 6 bases; J trimming: 0 bases; junction bases outside the gene matches: 5. CDR3 length: 13 residues. Germline V gives CDR1 SQVTM, CDR2 ANQGSEA. CDR3 bases: TGCAGCGTGGAATGGGACAGCTCCTACGAGCAGTACTTC. Its translation is CSVEWDSSYEQYF.

The chain employs TRBV7-9 and TRBJ2-1, with D maybe TRBD1 (6 bases). CDR3 length equals 15 residues. Trimming pared 1 base from V and 4 bases from J, leaving 11 bases between. Germline CDR1 is SEHNR and CDR2 is FQNEAQ (reference sequence). The CDR3 bases are TGTGCCAGCAGCTTAGGGACAGACCTATACAATGAGCAGTTCTTC. Protein sequence: CASSLGTDLYNEQFF.

V usage is TRBV11-2 and J usage is TRBJ2-2; 11 bases fit TRBD1. Germline assignment: CDR1 SGHAT and CDR2 FQNNGV. Losses at the gene ends were 5 bases for V and 3 bases for J; bases not matched to a gene: 5. The CDR3 extends over 16 amino acids. CDR3 protein: CASSIGQGADTGELFF. As DNA, the CDR3 is TGTGCCAGCAGCATCGGACAGGGGGCGGACACCGGGGAGCTGTTTTTT.

This chain joins TRBV11-1 and TRBJ2-1; D is perhaps TRBD2 (6 bases). Germline assignment: CDR1 SGHAT and CDR2 FQDESV (reference sequence). This CDR3 has 12 residues. Trimming removed 5 bases from V and 12 bases from J, with 14 bases in between. Here the CDR3 DNA reads TGTGCCAGCAGCCCTCTAGCGATTGGGCAGTTCTTC. This translates into CASSPLAIGQFF.

The chain links TRBV11-2 to TRBJ2-7, with 13 bases matching TRBD2. CDR3 size: 16 residues. With V trimmed by 3 bases and J by 1 base, 3 bases remained unmatched. Germline lookup yields CDR1 SGHAT and CDR2 FQNNGV. DNA of the CDR3: TGTGCCAGCAGCTTGGAACTAGCGGGAGGGTCCTACGAGCAGTACTTC. This encodes CASSLELAGGSYEQYF.

This chain uses TRBV27 with TRBJ2-3; 14 bases agree with TRBD2. Germline loops: CDR1 MNHEY, CDR2 SMNVEV (reference sequence). V shed 6 bases and J 0 bases; nucleotides not matched to a gene: 2. CDR3 length equals 16 residues. CDR3 DNA: TGTGCCAGCAGGCGACTAGCGGGAGGGAGCACAGATACGCAGTATTTT. Translated, it gives CASRRLAGGSTDTQYF.

Regarding this clone: This sample also contains other DNA sequences that code for the same CDR3. The chain uses TRBV5-5 and TRBJ2-7; D not certain. Trimming shortened V by 1 base and J by 3 bases, and 5 bases separated the two germline ends. The V gene's germline CDR1 is SGHKS and CDR2 YYEKEE (reference sequence). This CDR3 spans 12 amino acids. The DNA for the CDR3 is TGTGCCAGCAGCTTGTCCAGCTACGAGCAGTACTTC. As protein: CASSLSSYEQYF.

Comment on this clone: This sample also contains other DNA sequences that code for the same CDR3. The rearrangement uses TRBV20-1 and TRBJ2-7; D is undetermined. From germline, CDR1 is DFQATT and CDR2 SNEGSKA (reference sequence). Trimming removed 0 bases from V and 4 bases from J, with 4 bases in between. The CDR3 contains 11 residues. CDR3 sequence (DNA): TGCAGTGCTAGAGATCCATACGAGCAGTACTTC. Translation gives CSARDPYEQYF.